The 23 T cell receptor beta chains below were found in one sample sequenced in a study of blood T cell repertoires in COVID-19. The data were produced by immunoSEQ multiplex PCR, yet TCRdb's version contains in-frame clones alone and is incomplete. The data contain under 250,000 clones, around nine tenths of them singletons. The sample was peripheral blood. Receptor source: a man between 60 and 75 years old who had recovered from COVID-19.

The V gene is TRBV7-3, the J gene TRBJ2-2; 8 bases are shared with TRBD2. The germline V gene has CDR1 SGHTA and CDR2 FQGTGA. Trimming at V came to 5 bases and at J to 6 bases, leaving 11 bases not matched to a gene. The CDR3 spans 16 residues. This chain's CDR3 is CASSQLGGGRPGELFF. The CDR3 DNA reads as TGTGCCAGCAGCCAACTCGGCGGGGGGCGCCCCGGGGAGCTGTTTTTT.

This clone was recorded once. In nucleotides, the CDR3 is TGTGCCACCAGCAGGGGACAGGGCTTCACCGGGGAGCTGTTTTTT. It translates to CATSRGQGFTGELFF. This chain connects TRBV15 to TRBJ2-2, with 9 bases lining up with TRBD1. The CDR3 has 15 residues. The V gene's germline CDR1 is LNHNV and CDR2 YYDKDF (reference sequence). V shed 3 bases, J shed 4 bases, and the junction held 3 bases outside the gene matches.

This sequence joins TRBV7-2 and TRBJ2-1, with 9 bases identical to TRBD2. The CDR3 totals 15 residues. Germline CDR1 is SGHTA and CDR2 is FQGNSA. Trimming took 6 bases from V and 4 from J; bases not matched to a gene: 7. CDR3 nucleotides: TGTGCCAGCAGTACGCGGGGGGGCCTGTACAATGAGCAGTTCTTC. The encoded protein is CASSTRGGLYNEQFF.

The chain uses TRBV2 and TRBJ2-3, with a weak D call TRBD2 (5 bases). The CDR3 totals 14 residues. V was shortened by 8 bases and J by 3 bases, with 15 bases between the two germline ends. The germline V gene has CDR1 SNHLY and CDR2 FYNNEI. In DNA form, the CDR3 reads TGTGCCAGCCTCGAGGGTCAGATTACAGATACGCAGTATTTT. Encoded protein: CASLEGQITDTQYF.

This chain uses TRBV2 with TRBJ1-6; the match to TRBD1 covers 8 bases. Germline loops: CDR1 SNHLY, CDR2 FYNNEI. The CDR3 extends over 15 amino acids. J lost 3 bases, V lost 6 bases, and 4 bases had no gene match. The CDR3 region has the DNA TGTGCCAGCAGGCCGGGACAGGACTATAATTCACCCCTCCACTTT. It yields the protein CASRPGQDYNSPLHF.

V is TRBV2 and J is TRBJ2-7, with D maybe TRBD2 (6 bases). With 5 bases removed from V and 3 bases from J, the gap between germline ends came to 11 bases. Germline-derived CDR1 and CDR2 are SNHLY and FYNNEI. CDR3 length: 13 amino acids. CDR3 sequence (DNA): TGTGCCAGCAGTCAGGGAGGTCGCTACGAGCAGTACTTC. It translates to CASSQGGRYEQYF.

This clone was observed once. This chain connects TRBV15 to TRBJ1-1; 7 nucleotides agree with TRBD1. J gave up 0 bases and V 1 base, and 8 bases lay outside the gene matches. This CDR3 contains 17 residues. Germline V gene data show CDR1 as LNHNV and CDR2 as YYDKDF (reference sequence). CDR3 nucleotide sequence: TGTGCCACCAGCAGAGGGCCGACAGGGTACATGAACACTGAAGCTTTCTTT. Protein: CATSRGPTGYMNTEAFF.

This chain links TRBV28 with TRBJ2-3, with no clear D. The germline V gene encodes CDR1 MDHEN and CDR2 SYDVKM. Trimming stripped 7 bases from V and 4 bases from J, with 9 bases between. This CDR3 comprises 12 residues. As DNA, the CDR3 is TGTGCCAGCAACGTTGGAGCAGATACGCAGTATTTT. It is translated as CASNVGADTQYF.

In its sample, this clone was seen a few times. The chain has TRBV15 and TRBJ1-1, with 7 nucleotides matching TRBD1. With 3 bases clipped from V and 4 bases from J, the junction kept 8 bases outside the gene matches. Germline-derived CDR1 and CDR2 are LNHNV and YYDKDF (reference sequence). The CDR3 is 15 residues long. The CDR3 is CATSRGGQAGTEAFF. CDR3 bases: TGTGCCACCAGCAGGGGTGGACAGGCGGGCACTGAAGCTTTCTTT.

The chain has TRBV11-3 and TRBJ2-7, with 9 bases aligning to TRBD2. With V trimmed by 5 bases and J by 2 bases, 4 bases remained unmatched. The germline gives CDR1 SGHNT, CDR2 YENEEA. This CDR3 comprises 14 residues. The CDR3 sequence is CASSPGLAPYEQYF. DNA for the CDR3: TGTGCCAGCAGCCCGGGACTAGCCCCCTACGAGCAGTACTTC.

V and J are TRBV4-3 and TRBJ2-6, with D perhaps matching TRBD1 (5 bases). This CDR3 has 17 amino acids. Trimming cost V 0 bases and J 3 bases, with 12 bases left between them. Per germline, CDR1 LGHNA and CDR2 YSLEER. CDR3 protein: CASSQDVRAIGANVLTF. The CDR3 region has the DNA TGCGCCAGCAGCCAAGATGTCAGGGCCATTGGGGCCAACGTCCTGACTTTC.

The gene calls are TRBV25-1 and TRBJ2-7; D is possibly TRBD1 (6 bases). This CDR3 is built from 16 residues. Trimming took 3 bases from V and 2 from J, leaving 17 bases between them. Germline CDR1 and CDR2: MGHDK and SYGVNS. The CDR3 reads CASSDPKTGRPYEQYF. CDR3 sequence (DNA): TGTGCCAGCAGTGACCCCAAGACAGGAAGGCCCTACGAGCAGTACTTC.

This rearrangement joins TRBV6-5 to TRBJ1-6, with 8 bases lining up with TRBD1. V trimming: 0 bases; J trimming: 6 bases; junction bases outside the gene matches: 4. This CDR3 is 16 amino acids long. Germline lookup yields CDR1 MNHEY and CDR2 SVGAGI. The CDR3: CASSYSAGGRNSPLHF. Here the CDR3 DNA reads TGTGCCAGCAGTTACTCTGCAGGGGGCCGTAATTCACCCCTCCACTTT.

The V and J genes are TRBV10-3 and TRBJ1-1; 9 bases are shared with TRBD1. Trimming at V came to 10 bases and at J to 2 bases, leaving 5 bases not matched to a gene. The V gene's germline CDR1 is ENHRY and CDR2 SYGVKD. The CDR3 runs to 13 residues. The CDR3 protein is CATLGQGNTEAFF. As DNA, the CDR3 is TGTGCCACCTTGGGACAGGGAAACACTGAAGCTTTCTTT.

The chain joins TRBV5-1 to TRBJ1-1; TRBD1 matches at 7 bases. The germline V gene has CDR1 SGHRS and CDR2 YFSETQ. The trim removed 4 bases at V and 4 bases at J, leaving 7 bases unmatched. CDR3 length equals 14 residues. In DNA, the CDR3 is TGCGCCAGCAGCCAGACAGGGTCGGGCACTGAAGCTTTCTTT. It yields the protein CASSQTGSGTEAFF.

The J gene is TRBJ1-2, the V gene TRBV7-9; 11 nucleotides agree with TRBD1. Losses at the gene ends were 5 bases for V and 7 bases for J; bases not matched to a gene: 6. Germline V gives CDR1 SEHNR, CDR2 FQNEAQ (reference sequence). This CDR3 spans 14 amino acids. The CDR3 loop reads CASSRGQGEGGYTF. The CDR3 region has the DNA TGTGCCAGCAGCCGGGGACAGGGGGAGGGTGGCTACACCTTC. Together with reference TRBV7-9 and TRBJ1-2, the CDR3 gives the full variable domain: DTGVSQNPRHKITKRGQNVTFRCDPISEHNRLYWYRQTLGQGPEFLTYFQNEAQLEKSRLLSDRFSAERPKGSFSTLEIQRTEQGDSAMYLCASSRGQGEGGYTFGSGTRLTVV.

J is TRBJ2-1 and V is TRBV28; 10 nucleotides agree with TRBD1. From germline, CDR1 is MDHEN and CDR2 SYDVKM. V shed 2 bases, J shed 6 bases, and the junction held 4 bases outside the gene matches. This CDR3 contains 15 residues. CDR3 region: CASSLRDRGTNEQFF. The CDR3 nucleotides read TGTGCCAGCAGTTTAAGGGACAGGGGAACCAATGAGCAGTTCTTC.

The chain recombines TRBV6-5 with TRBJ2-7; the D gene is possibly TRBD1 (7 bases). Germline CDR1 is MNHEY and CDR2 is SVGAGI. The CDR3 runs to 15 residues. Trimming pared 2 bases from V and 2 bases from J, leaving 13 bases between. The CDR3 loop is CASSYRERGPYEQYF. CDR3 DNA sequence: TGTGCCAGCAGTTACCGGGAGAGGGGGCCCTACGAGCAGTACTTC.

This clone was recorded only once. The chain recombines TRBV28 with TRBJ1-2; D remains unclear. Germline V gives CDR1 MDHEN, CDR2 SYDVKM. The V gene lost 10 bases and the J gene lost 4 bases, with 16 bases spanning the gap. This CDR3 region has 13 residues. CDR3 loop: CATPSPTRYGYTF. CDR3 coding DNA: TGTGCCACCCCTTCCCCCACACGCTATGGCTACACCTTC.

This clone was observed once. This rearrangement joins TRBV10-3 to TRBJ2-3; 8 bases agree with TRBD2. Trimming removed 10 bases from V and 5 bases from J; junction bases left unmatched: 11. Germline V gene sequence: CDR1 ENHRY, CDR2 SYGVKD. CDR3 length: 14 residues. The CDR3 spells CASRIAGTVDTQYF. The CDR3 DNA follows: TGTGCCAGCCGGATAGCGGGGACGGTAGATACGCAGTATTTT.

The chain carries TRBV12-3 or TRBV12-4 and TRBJ2-3; perhaps TRBD2 as D (6 bases). V lost 8 bases to trimming and J lost 2 bases, with 8 bases between them. The CDR3 totals 12 residues. CDR3 residues: CASGTLTDTQYF. Written as DNA, the CDR3 is TGTGCCAGCGGGACTCTCACAGATACGCAGTATTTT.

This chain joins TRBV7-2 and TRBJ2-1; D may be TRBD2 (6 bases). Germline values: CDR1 SGHTA, CDR2 FQGNSA. Between the trimmed V and J ends, which lost 5 bases and 10 bases, there was a span of 15 bases. The CDR3 runs to 13 residues. CDR3 residues: CASSPAGQGEQFF. The CDR3 nucleotides read TGTGCCAGCAGCCCCGCGGGGCAAGGGGAGCAGTTCTTC. Combining the CDR3 with reference TRBV7-2 and TRBJ2-1 gives the whole variable domain GAGVSQSPSNKVTEKGKDVELRCDPISGHTALYWYRQSLGQGLEFLIYFQGNSAPDKSGLPSDRFSAERTGGSVSTLTIQRTQQEDSAVYLCASSPAGQGEQFFGPGTRLTVL.

This sequence joins TRBV7-3 and TRBJ1-2; 7 bases map to TRBD1. Germline CDR1 SGHTA, CDR2 FQGTGA. J lost 4 bases, V lost 4 bases, and 9 bases had no gene match. The CDR3 contains 15 residues. The CDR3 region has the DNA TGTGCCAGCAGCTATACAGGGGCGGGAAGCTATGGCTACACCTTC. Its translation: CASSYTGAGSYGYTF. Variable domain in full (rest from reference TRBV7-3 and TRBJ1-2): GAGVSQTPSNKVTEKGKYVELRCDPISGHTALYWYRQSLGQGPEFLIYFQGTGAADDSGLPNDRFFAVRPEGSVSTLKIQRTERGDSAVYLCASSYTGAGSYGYTFGSGTRLTVV.